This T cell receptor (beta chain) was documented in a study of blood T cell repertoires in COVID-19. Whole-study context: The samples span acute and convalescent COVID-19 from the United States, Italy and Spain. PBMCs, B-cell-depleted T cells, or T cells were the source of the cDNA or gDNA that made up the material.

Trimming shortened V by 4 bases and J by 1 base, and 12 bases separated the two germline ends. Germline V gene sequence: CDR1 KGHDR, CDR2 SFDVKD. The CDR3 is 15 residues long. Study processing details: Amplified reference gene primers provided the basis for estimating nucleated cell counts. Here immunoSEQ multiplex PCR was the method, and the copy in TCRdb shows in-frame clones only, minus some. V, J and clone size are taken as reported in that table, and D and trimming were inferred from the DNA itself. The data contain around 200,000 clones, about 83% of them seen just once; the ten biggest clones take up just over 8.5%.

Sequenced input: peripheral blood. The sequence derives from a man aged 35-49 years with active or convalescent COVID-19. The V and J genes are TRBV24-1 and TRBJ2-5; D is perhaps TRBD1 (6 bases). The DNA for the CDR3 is TGTGCCACCAGTGACCTCGGGACACCCCAAGAGACCCAGTACTTC. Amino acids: CATSDLGTPQETQYF.